These 30 T cell receptor beta chains were all obtained from the same sample, sequenced in a study of CD8 T cells in Susac syndrome. Random hexamers were used to reverse transcribe an amount of roughly 0.45 to 1 ug RNA. TCRdb re-called the immunoSEQ multiplex PCR reads through MiXCR, storing one row per CDR3 protein. The repertoire has tens of thousands of distinct CDR3 sequences, roughly 93% of them found once; the top ten carry over 0.12%. The specimen sequenced was CD4+ T cells from PBMCs. The receptor source for this set is a human donor with Susac syndrome.

This chain uses TRBV9 with TRBJ2-7, with a tentative D call TRBD2 (5 bases). Germline values: CDR1 SGDLS, CDR2 YYNGEE. V was clipped by 4 bases and J by 6 bases, with 17 bases between them. There are 14 residues in the CDR3. CDR3 in amino acids: CASSSGFEGAEQYF. The DNA of the CDR3 is TGTGCCAGCAGCTCCGGCTTTGAGGGCGCCGAGCAGTACTTC. The whole variable domain, remainder taken from reference TRBV9 and TRBJ2-7, is DSGVTQTPKHLITATGQRVTLRCSPRSGDLSVYWYQQSLDQGLQFLIQYYNGEERAKGNILERFSAQQFPDLHSELNLSSLELGDSALYFCASSSGFEGAEQYFGPGTRLTVT.

The chain combines TRBV7-9 with TRBJ2-3; tentatively, D is TRBD2 (5 bases). Trimming took 7 bases from V and 0 from J, leaving 14 bases between them. The CDR3 has 15 residues. The germline CDR1 and CDR2 sequences are SEHNR and FQNEAQ (reference sequence). The CDR3 sequence is CASTFTRTSTDTQYF. CDR3 DNA: TGTGCCAGCACGTTCACCAGGACTAGCACAGATACGCAGTATTTT.

The CDR3 DNA follows: TGTGCCAGCAGCTTTGGGAGTGTCAGAGTCTCCTACGAGCAGTACTTC. It is translated as CASSFGSVRVSYEQYF. The chain combines TRBV7-3 with TRBJ2-7, with D perhaps TRBD2 (5 bases). The CDR3 has 16 residues. Per the germline V gene, CDR1 is SGHTA and CDR2 is FQGTGA. Between the trimmed V and J ends, which lost 3 bases and 0 bases, there was a span of 15 bases.

The sample holds one count of this clonotype. The chain employs TRBV25-1 and TRBJ1-1; the match to TRBD1 covers 8 bases. J gave up 3 bases and V 3 bases, and 3 bases lay outside the gene matches. Germline CDR1 reads MGHDK; CDR2 reads SYGVNS. This CDR3 region has 14 residues. The CDR3 spells CASSDGQGDTEAFF. CDR3 nucleotide sequence: TGTGCCAGCAGTGATGGACAGGGCGACACTGAAGCTTTCTTT. The whole variable domain, remainder taken from reference TRBV25-1 and TRBJ1-1, is EADIYQTPRYLVIGTGKKITLECSQTMGHDKMYWYQQDPGMELHLIHYSYGVNSTEKGDLSSESTVSRIRTEHFPLTLESARPSHTSQYLCASSDGQGDTEAFFGQGTRLTVV.

This clonotype was observed once. The chain has TRBV28 and TRBJ1-6, with 9 bases identical to TRBD1. CDR3 length: 18 residues. Germline loops: CDR1 MDHEN, CDR2 SYDVKM. V trimming: 4 bases; J trimming: 0 bases; junction bases outside the gene matches: 7. The CDR3 DNA reads as TGTGCCAGCAGTTCACCTTCGGACAGGGGCTCCTATAATTCACCCCTCCACTTT. Its translation: CASSSPSDRGSYNSPLHF.

This clonotype has only one observation. The rearrangement joins TRBV19 to TRBJ2-5, with TRBD2 matching 7 bases. V was pared by 4 bases and J by 2 bases, with 7 bases of the junction left unmatched. CDR3 length equals 15 residues. Germline V CDR1 and CDR2: LNHDA, SQIVND (reference sequence). The CDR3 is CASSTSGATQETQYF. The CDR3 DNA sequence: TGTGCCAGTAGTACCAGCGGGGCGACTCAAGAGACCCAGTACTTC.

The chain has TRBV5-1 and TRBJ2-4, with D maybe TRBD1 (6 bases). Between the trimmed V and J ends, which lost 4 bases and 9 bases, there was a span of 14 bases. There are 13 residues in the CDR3. Germline lookup yields CDR1 SGHRS and CDR2 YFSETQ. CDR3 nucleotide sequence: TGCGCCAGCAGCCGGGACATAGATCTCATTCAGTACTTC. This translates into CASSRDIDLIQYF.

This sequence joins TRBV6-4 and TRBJ2-1; D is unresolved. CDR1 and CDR2 from the germline V gene are MRHNA and SNTAGT. The V end was cut by 3 bases, the J end by 1 base, with 19 bases between. The CDR3 sequence is 18 residues long. The CDR3 DNA follows: TGTGCCAGCAGTGAAGACGTCCACGTCAATGAGTCCTACAATGAGCAGTTCTTC. It translates to CASSEDVHVNESYNEQFF.

The CDR3 spells CASLREPRSYEQYF. The CDR3 nucleotides read TGTGCCAGCCTCCGGGAGCCCCGCTCCTACGAGCAGTACTTC. V is TRBV11-2 and J is TRBJ2-7; possibly TRBD2 for D (6 bases). Germline assignment: CDR1 SGHAT and CDR2 FQNNGV. The CDR3 length is 14 residues. The germline V and J ends were trimmed by 8 bases and 0 bases, with 14 bases remaining between them.

The chain combines TRBV11-2 with TRBJ1-2; D is undetermined. This CDR3 has 13 residues. Between the trimmed V and J ends, which lost 5 bases and 2 bases, there was a span of 9 bases. Germline V gene sequence: CDR1 SGHAT, CDR2 FQNNGV. This CDR3 reads CASSRTGNYGYTF. The CDR3 DNA reads as TGTGCCAGCAGCCGGACGGGCAACTATGGCTACACCTTC. The full variable domain, completed using reference TRBV11-2 and TRBJ1-2, is EAGVAQSPRYKIIEKRQSVAFWCNPISGHATLYWYQQILGQGPKLLIQFQNNGVVDDSQLPKDRFSAERLKGVDSTLKIQPAKLEDSAVYLCASSRTGNYGYTFGSGTRLTVV.

This clonotype was seen only once. This rearrangement joins TRBV20-1 to TRBJ2-2; D may be TRBD2 (5 bases). The CDR3 runs to 16 residues. V dropped 7 bases and J dropped 0 bases, with 18 bases sitting between them. Germline V gene sequence: CDR1 DFQATT, CDR2 SNEGSKA (reference sequence). The CDR3 nucleotides are TGCAGTGGCGCCCCCATGGGAGCTGCGAACACCGGGGAGCTGTTTTTT. It translates to CSGAPMGAANTGELFF.

The chain is built from TRBV7-2 and TRBJ1-4; D remains ambiguous. CDR3 length equals 13 residues. In germline, CDR1 is SGHTA, CDR2 FQGNSA. Deletions cut 4 bases from V and 8 bases from J, with 11 bases between. CDR3 sequence: CASSSGRGEKLFF. CDR3 coding DNA: TGTGCCAGCAGCTCGGGCCGGGGAGAAAAACTGTTTTTT.

This chain links TRBV14 with TRBJ1-2; perhaps TRBD1 as D (5 bases). The germline V gene encodes CDR1 SGHDN and CDR2 FVKESK. V was shortened by 3 bases and J by 9 bases, with 14 bases between the two germline ends. The CDR3 length is 13 residues. The DNA for the CDR3 is TGTGCCAGCAGCCAGTCTCGACAGACGAGCTACACCTTC. Translating it yields CASSQSRQTSYTF.

The chain employs TRBV20-1 and TRBJ1-4; no firm D call. The CDR3 extends over 15 amino acids. Trimming removed 0 bases at V and 4 bases at J, with 12 bases between. Germline-derived CDR1 and CDR2 are DFQATT and SNEGSKA (reference sequence). The CDR3 DNA is TGCAGTGCTAGAGATCCGGCCTTGTTTAATGAAAAACTGTTTTTT. Amino acid sequence: CSARDPALFNEKLFF.

This clonotype was seen just once. The gene calls are TRBV2 and TRBJ2-7; D is unresolved. Trimming removed 5 bases from V and 3 bases from J, with 11 bases in between. Germline V gene data show CDR1 as SNHLY and CDR2 as FYNNEI. This CDR3 region has 13 residues. CDR3 sequence reads: CASSSLPNYEQYF. The CDR3 DNA sequence: TGTGCCAGCAGTTCCCTTCCCAACTACGAGCAGTACTTC.

This chain uses TRBV20-1 with TRBJ2-7; the D is unclear. V lost 6 bases and J 5 bases, leaving 14 bases between the germline ends. From germline, CDR1 is DFQATT and CDR2 SNEGSKA (reference sequence). This CDR3 contains 12 residues. CDR3 DNA: TGCAGTGCCAGGACCTGGGCCGACGAGCAGTACTTC. Protein product: CSARTWADEQYF.

V gene TRBV7-2 combines with J gene TRBJ2-5; D is unresolved. This CDR3 is built from 14 residues. Germline lookup yields CDR1 SGHTA and CDR2 FQGNSA. With 0 bases removed from V and 0 bases from J, the gap between germline ends came to 5 bases. CDR3 DNA sequence: TGTGCCAGCAGCTTAGCAGGGTACCAAGAGACCCAGTACTTC. This codes for CASSLAGYQETQYF.

This clonotype has more than one count but fewer than ten. The chain links TRBV29-1 to TRBJ1-1, with TRBD1 matching 9 bases. Per the germline V gene, CDR1 is SQVTM and CDR2 is ANQGSEA. The CDR3 covers 13 residues. CDR3 DNA: TGCAGGGGGGACAGGGTTACGAACACTGAAGCTTTCTTT. It is translated as CRGDRVTNTEAFF.

This chain connects TRBV6-5 to TRBJ2-5; 10 bases agree with TRBD1. This CDR3 has 15 amino acids. Germline trimming cut 0 bases from V and 4 bases from J; bases unmatched to any gene: 2. Germline-derived CDR1 and CDR2 are MNHEY and SVGAGI. The CDR3 region is CASSYSGTGAETQYF. The CDR3 DNA follows: TGTGCCAGCAGTTACTCGGGGACAGGGGCAGAGACCCAGTACTTC.

V and J are TRBV20-1 and TRBJ2-3; D possibly corresponds to TRBD1 (5 bases). The CDR3 contains 11 residues. Germline lookup yields CDR1 DFQATT and CDR2 SNEGSKA (reference sequence). The CDR3 coding sequence is TGCACCTACCAAGGGGTGGATACGCAGTATTTT. Translating it yields CTYQGVDTQYF.

This clonotype was counted only a few times. V usage is TRBV20-1 and J usage is TRBJ1-6; D uncertain. CDR1 is DFQATT and CDR2 is SNEGSKA in the germline V gene (reference sequence). The V end lost 0 bases, the J end lost 7 bases, and 4 bases lay between the germline ends. The CDR3 has 12 amino acids. As DNA, the CDR3 is TGCAGTGCTAGAGATGGAAATTCACCCCTCCACTTT. This sequence encodes CSARDGNSPLHF.

The rearrangement uses TRBV20-1 and TRBJ2-7; 10 nucleotides line up with TRBD1. CDR1 is DFQATT and CDR2 is SNEGSKA in the germline V gene (reference sequence). CDR3 length equals 15 residues. The V and J ends lost 5 bases and 3 bases, in that order; junction bases with no gene match: 10. CDR3 in amino acids: CSAPGGGQGVYEQYF. CDR3 DNA sequence: TGCAGTGCTCCCGGCGGTGGACAGGGGGTCTACGAGCAGTACTTC.

This clonotype was counted a few times. The J gene is TRBJ2-7, the V gene TRBV7-9, with D perhaps TRBD1 (5 bases). Trimming left V 3 bases short and J 0 bases short, with 9 bases between. Germline assignment: CDR1 SEHNR and CDR2 FQNEAQ (reference sequence). The CDR3 has 14 residues. For the CDR3, the DNA is TGTGCCAGCAGCTTGACAGCTAGCTCCTACGAGCAGTACTTC. It specifies CASSLTASSYEQYF.

Written as DNA, the CDR3 is TGCAGCGTTAAGCCCTCCCCGGGTAATCAGCCCCAGCATTTT. It is translated as CSVKPSPGNQPQHF. This chain joins TRBV29-1 and TRBJ1-5; no definite D call. V dropped 5 bases and J dropped 4 bases, with 15 bases sitting between them. This CDR3 contains 14 residues. Germline V gene lookup returns CDR1 SQVTM and CDR2 ANQGSEA.

The V and J genes are TRBV20-1 and TRBJ2-3; TRBD1 is a possible D gene (6 bases). CDR1 and CDR2 from the germline V gene are DFQATT and SNEGSKA (reference sequence). This CDR3 comprises 18 residues. With 0 bases removed from V and 2 bases from J, the gap between germline ends came to 21 bases. The CDR3, as DNA: TGCAGTGCTAGAGATACCGTTTCCGATTGGGGGCTCACAGATACGCAGTATTTT. It encodes CSARDTVSDWGLTDTQYF.

In its sample, this clonotype was seen a few times. This sequence joins TRBV5-1 and TRBJ2-7; D is unresolved. The CDR3 loop spans 14 amino acids. Per the germline V gene, CDR1 is SGHRS and CDR2 is YFSETQ. V lost 4 bases, J lost 7 bases, and 18 bases lay in between. The CDR3 loop is CASSPRLDQREQYF. Here the CDR3 DNA reads TGCGCCAGCAGCCCACGTCTGGACCAGAGGGAGCAGTACTTC. Full variable domain (missing parts from reference TRBV5-1 and TRBJ2-7): KAGVTQTPRYLIKTRGQQVTLSCSPISGHRSVSWYQQTPGQGLQFLFEYFSETQRNKGNFPGRFSGRQFSNSRSEMNVSTLELGDSALYLCASSPRLDQREQYFGPGTRLTVT.

The rearrangement uses TRBV20-1 and TRBJ1-3; perhaps TRBD1 as D (5 bases). Per the germline V gene, CDR1 is DFQATT and CDR2 is SNEGSKA (reference sequence). This CDR3 spans 14 amino acids. V lost 0 bases, J lost 2 bases, and 8 bases lay in between. The CDR3 protein is CSARDLTAGNTIYF. The CDR3 region has the DNA TGCAGTGCTAGAGATTTGACAGCTGGAAACACCATATATTTT.

The CDR3 sequence: CASSARGSTEAFF. The CDR3 region has the DNA TGTGCCAGCAGCGCCCGGGGGAGCACTGAAGCTTTCTTT. J is TRBJ1-1 and V is TRBV4-2, with a possible D match to TRBD1 (5 bases). Germline-derived CDR1 and CDR2 are LGHNA and YNFKEQ. Trimming pared 5 bases from V and 4 bases from J, leaving 11 bases between. The CDR3 runs to 13 residues.

V is TRBV28 and J is TRBJ2-3, with D perhaps matching TRBD1 (5 bases). Trimming stripped 3 bases from V and 3 bases from J, with 16 bases between. Germline V gives CDR1 MDHEN, CDR2 SYDVKM. The CDR3 sequence is 16 residues long. CDR3 DNA: TGTGCCAGCAGTTTCTCCCAGGGTTGGGATACAGATACGCAGTATTTT. It codes for CASSFSQGWDTDTQYF. The variable domain in full, completed from reference TRBV28 and TRBJ2-3, reads DVKVTQSSRYLVKRTGEKVFLECVQDMDHENMFWYRQDPGLGLRLIYFSYDVKMKEKGDIPEGYSVSREKKERFSLILESASTNQTSMYLCASSFSQGWDTDTQYFGPGTRLTVL.

The gene calls are TRBV5-1 and TRBJ2-5; weak D call: TRBD1 (5 bases). V was cut by 0 bases and J by 1 base, with 10 bases left in between. CDR1 is SGHRS, CDR2 YFSETQ, per germline. The CDR3 sequence is 15 residues long. CDR3 protein: CASSLDLGAQETQYF. The CDR3 DNA follows: TGCGCCAGCAGCTTGGATCTAGGGGCCCAAGAGACCCAGTACTTC.